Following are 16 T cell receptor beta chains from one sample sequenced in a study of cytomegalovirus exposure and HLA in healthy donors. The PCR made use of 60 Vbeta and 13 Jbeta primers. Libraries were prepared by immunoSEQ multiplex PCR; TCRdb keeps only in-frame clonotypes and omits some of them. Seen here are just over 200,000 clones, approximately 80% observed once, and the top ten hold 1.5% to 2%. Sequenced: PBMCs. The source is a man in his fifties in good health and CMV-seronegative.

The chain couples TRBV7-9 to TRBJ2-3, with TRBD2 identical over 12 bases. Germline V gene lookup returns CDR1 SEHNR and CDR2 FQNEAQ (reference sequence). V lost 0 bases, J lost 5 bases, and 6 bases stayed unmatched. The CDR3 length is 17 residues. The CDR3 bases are TGTGCCAGCAGCTTAGCAGGGGCTAGCGGGAGGGGAGATACGCAGTATTTT. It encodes CASSLAGASGRGDTQYF.

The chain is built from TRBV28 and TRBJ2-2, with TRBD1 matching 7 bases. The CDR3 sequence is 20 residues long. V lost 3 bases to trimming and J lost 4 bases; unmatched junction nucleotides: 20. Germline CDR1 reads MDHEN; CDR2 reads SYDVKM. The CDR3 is CASSFPSRGRYQLGTGELFF. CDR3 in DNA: TGTGCCAGCAGTTTCCCTTCGAGGGGGCGATATCAATTGGGCACCGGGGAGCTGTTTTTT.

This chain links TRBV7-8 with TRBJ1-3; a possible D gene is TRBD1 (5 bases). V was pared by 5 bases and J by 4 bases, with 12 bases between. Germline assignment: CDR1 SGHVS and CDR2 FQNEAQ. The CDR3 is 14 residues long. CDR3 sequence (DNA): TGTGCCAGCAGCCGGGCAGGGCTCGGAAACACCATATATTTT. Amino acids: CASSRAGLGNTIYF. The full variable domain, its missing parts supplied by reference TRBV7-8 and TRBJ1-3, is GAGVSQSPRYKVAKRGQDVALRCDPISGHVSLFWYQQALGQGPEFLTYFQNEAQLDKSGLPSDRFFAERPEGSVSTLKIQRTQQEDSAVYLCASSRAGLGNTIYFGEGSWLTVV.

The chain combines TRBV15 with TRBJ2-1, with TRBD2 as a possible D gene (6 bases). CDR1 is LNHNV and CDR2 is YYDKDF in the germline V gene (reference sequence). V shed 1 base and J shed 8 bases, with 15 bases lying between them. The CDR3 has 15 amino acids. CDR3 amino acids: CATSRVGGAGHEQFF. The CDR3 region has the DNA TGTGCCACCAGCAGAGTTGGAGGCGCGGGGCATGAGCAGTTCTTC.

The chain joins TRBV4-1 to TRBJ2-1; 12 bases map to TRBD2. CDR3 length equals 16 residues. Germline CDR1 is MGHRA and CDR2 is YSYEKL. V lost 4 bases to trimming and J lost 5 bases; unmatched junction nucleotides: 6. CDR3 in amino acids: CASSLTSGRSDNEQFF. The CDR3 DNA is TGCGCCAGCAGCCTCACTAGCGGGAGGTCCGACAATGAGCAGTTCTTC.

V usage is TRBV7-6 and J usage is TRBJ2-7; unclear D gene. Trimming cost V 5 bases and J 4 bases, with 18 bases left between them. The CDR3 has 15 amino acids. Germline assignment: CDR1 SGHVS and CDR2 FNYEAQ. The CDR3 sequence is CASSPLEVSHYEQYF. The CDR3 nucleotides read TGTGCCAGCAGCCCTCTCGAGGTATCTCATTACGAGCAGTACTTC.

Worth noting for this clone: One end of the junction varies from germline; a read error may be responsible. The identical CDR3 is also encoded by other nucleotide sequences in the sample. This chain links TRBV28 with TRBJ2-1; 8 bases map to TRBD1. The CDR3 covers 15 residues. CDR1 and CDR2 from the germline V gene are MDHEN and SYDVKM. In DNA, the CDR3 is TGTGCCAGCAGTCCCCCATCAGGGGGCAACAACGAGCAGTTCTTC. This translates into CASSPPSGGNNEQFF. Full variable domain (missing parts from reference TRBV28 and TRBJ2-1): DVKVTQSSRYLVKRTGEKVFLECVQDMDHENMFWYRQDPGLGLRLIYFSYDVKMKEKGDIPEGYSVSREKKERFSLILESASTNQTSMYLCASSPPSGGNNEQFFGPGTRLTVL.

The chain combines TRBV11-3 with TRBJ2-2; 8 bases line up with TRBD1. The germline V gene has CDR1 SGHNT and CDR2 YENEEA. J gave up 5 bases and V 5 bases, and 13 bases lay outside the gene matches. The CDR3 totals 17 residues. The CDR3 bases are TGTGCCAGCAGCGCGAATAGACAGGGGCGTTCGACCGGGGAGCTGTTTTTT. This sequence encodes CASSANRQGRSTGELFF.

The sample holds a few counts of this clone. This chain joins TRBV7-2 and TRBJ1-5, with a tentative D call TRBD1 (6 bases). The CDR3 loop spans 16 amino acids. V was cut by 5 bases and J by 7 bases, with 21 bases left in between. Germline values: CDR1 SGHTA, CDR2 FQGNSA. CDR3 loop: CASSPGRVTGLQPQHF. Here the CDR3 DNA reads TGTGCCAGCAGCCCCGGCCGTGTGACAGGCCTACAGCCCCAGCATTTT.

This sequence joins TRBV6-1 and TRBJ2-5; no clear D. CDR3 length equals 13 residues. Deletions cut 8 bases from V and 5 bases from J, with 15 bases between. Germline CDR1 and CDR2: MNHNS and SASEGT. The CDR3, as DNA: TGTGCCAGCTCCCGAGGCGGATGGGAGACCCAGTACTTC. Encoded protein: CASSRGGWETQYF.

The CDR3 reads CASTRGDPSTDTQYF. The CDR3 region has the DNA TGTGCCAGCACACGGGGGGACCCTAGCACAGATACGCAGTATTTT. The chain joins TRBV5-8 to TRBJ2-3; 7 bases are shared with TRBD2. The CDR3 is 15 amino acids. The V gene's germline CDR1 is SGHTS and CDR2 YDEGEE. Losses at the gene ends were 6 bases for V and 0 bases for J; bases not matched to a gene: 7. Looking up the rest from reference TRBV5-8 and TRBJ2-3 gives the full variable domain: EAGVTQSPTHLIKTRGQQATLRCSPISGHTSVYWYQQALGLGLQFLLWYDEGEERNRGNFPPRFSGRQFPNYSSELNVNALELEDSALYLCASTRGDPSTDTQYFGPGTRLTVL.

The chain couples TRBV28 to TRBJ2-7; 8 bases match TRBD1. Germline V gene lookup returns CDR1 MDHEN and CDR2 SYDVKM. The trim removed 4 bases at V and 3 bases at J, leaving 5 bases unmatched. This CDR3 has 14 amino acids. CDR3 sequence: CASSSGTGGYEQYF. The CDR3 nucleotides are TGTGCCAGCAGTTCCGGGACAGGAGGCTACGAGCAGTACTTC.

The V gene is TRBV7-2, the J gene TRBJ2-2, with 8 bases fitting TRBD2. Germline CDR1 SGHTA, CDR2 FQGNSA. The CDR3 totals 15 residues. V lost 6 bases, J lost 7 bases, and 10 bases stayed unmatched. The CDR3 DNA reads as TGTGCCAGCAGGGGGGGCGGGAGGACCGACGGGGAGCTGTTTTTT. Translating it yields CASRGGGRTDGELFF.

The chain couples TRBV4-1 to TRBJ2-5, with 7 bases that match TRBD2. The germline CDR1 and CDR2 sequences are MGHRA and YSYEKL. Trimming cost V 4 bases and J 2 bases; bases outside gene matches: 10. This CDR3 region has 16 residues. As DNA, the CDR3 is TGCGCCAGCAGCCTCCAACTAGCGAGCGGACAAGAGACCCAGTACTTC. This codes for CASSLQLASGQETQYF.

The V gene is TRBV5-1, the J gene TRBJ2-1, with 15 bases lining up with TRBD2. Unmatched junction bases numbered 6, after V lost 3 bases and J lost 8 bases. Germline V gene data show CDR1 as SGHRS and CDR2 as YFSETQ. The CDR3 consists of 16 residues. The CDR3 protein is CASSSMGLAGGYEQFF. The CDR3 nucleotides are TGCGCCAGCAGCTCAATGGGACTAGCGGGAGGTTATGAGCAGTTCTTC.

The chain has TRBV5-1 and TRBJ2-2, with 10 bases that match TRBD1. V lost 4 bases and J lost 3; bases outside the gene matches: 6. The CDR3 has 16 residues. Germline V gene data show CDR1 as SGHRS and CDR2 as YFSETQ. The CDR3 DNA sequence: TGCGCCAGCAGCGGATCCGGGACAGGGGACACCGGGGAGCTGTTTTTT. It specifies CASSGSGTGDTGELFF.